Below are 25 T cell receptor beta chains sequenced from a single sample in a study of metastatic and nonmetastatic thyroid tumors. Patients were all untreated before their thyroid surgery. TCRdb re-clonotyped the PCR reads via MiXCR. The sample records fewer than 70,000 clones, under 30% being singletons. Sample: blood. These receptors were taken from a female donor with papillary thyroid cancer or a benign thyroid nodule (not recorded which). Some clones in this sample may be carry-over from other donors' samples.

The chain recombines TRBV20-1 with TRBJ1-6; D may be TRBD1 (5 bases). The germline CDR1 and CDR2 sequences are DFQATT and SNEGSKA (reference sequence). CDR3 size: 13 residues. The V and J ends lost 1 base and 6 bases respectively, with 7 bases between them. The CDR3 sequence: CSARAGGNSPLHF. CDR3 nucleotide sequence: TGCAGTGCTAGAGCCGGGGGTAATTCACCCCTCCACTTT.

V gene TRBV20-1 combines with J gene TRBJ2-3, with D possibly matching TRBD1 (5 bases). The CDR3 totals 15 residues. The V end was cut by 1 base, the J end by 4 bases, with 15 bases between. CDR1 and CDR2 from the germline V gene are DFQATT and SNEGSKA (reference sequence). Written as DNA, the CDR3 is TGCAGTGCTAGAGTTGGGGCCTCGGCGGCAGATACGCAGTATTTT. As protein: CSARVGASAADTQYF.

This clone was counted a few times. The chain joins TRBV6-2 or TRBV6-3 to TRBJ2-1, with 9 bases fitting TRBD2. Germline CDR1 MNHEY, CDR2 SVGEGT. CDR3 size: 17 residues. V shed 7 bases and J 8 bases; nucleotides not matched to a gene: 18. The CDR3 nucleotides are TGTGCCAGCAATGGCGGGGGGGTAATGGTTTTCAGGGATGAGCAGTTCTTC. Residues: CASNGGGVMVFRDEQFF.

This chain joins TRBV7-2 and TRBJ1-2, with 7 bases lining up with TRBD1. Germline V gene sequence: CDR1 SGHTA, CDR2 FQGNSA. The CDR3 sequence is 13 residues long. J was trimmed by 3 bases and V by 5 bases; bases with no gene match: 3. The CDR3 region has the DNA TGTGCCAGCAGCCTCGGGACAGACTATGGCTACACCTTC. It codes for CASSLGTDYGYTF.

The V call is TRBV12-5, the J call TRBJ2-1; D is perhaps TRBD1 (6 bases). Germline CDR1 LGHNT, CDR2 FRNRAP. The V gene lost 0 bases and the J gene lost 7 bases, with 13 bases spanning the gap. This CDR3 has 15 residues. Here the CDR3 DNA reads TGTGCTAGTGGTTTGGTATCAGGACAGACTAATGAGCAGTTCTTC. Translating it yields CASGLVSGQTNEQFF.

The rearrangement links TRBV14 to TRBJ2-7, with TRBD1 identical over 8 bases. Germline V gene sequence: CDR1 SGHDN, CDR2 FVKESK. This CDR3 region has 13 residues. With 1 base clipped from V and 4 bases from J, the junction kept 0 bases outside the gene matches. The CDR3 here is CASSQGTGYEQYF. For the CDR3, the DNA is TGTGCCAGCAGCCAAGGGACAGGGTACGAGCAGTACTTC.

V and J are TRBV20-1 and TRBJ1-2; 8 bases match TRBD1. The CDR3 sequence is 16 residues long. V lost 0 bases and J lost 3; bases outside the gene matches: 9. CDR1 and CDR2 (germline): DFQATT, SNEGSKA (reference sequence). The CDR3, as DNA: TGCAGTGCTAGAGATTGGGAAGACAGGGGCGACTATGGCTACACCTTC. Translation gives CSARDWEDRGDYGYTF.

The chain carries TRBV19 and TRBJ1-6; tentative D call: TRBD1 (5 bases). Per germline, CDR1 LNHDA and CDR2 SQIVND (reference sequence). This CDR3 region has 14 residues. V lost 8 bases to trimming and J lost 7 bases, with 15 bases between them. CDR3 residues: CASSTSGANSPLHF. The CDR3 DNA reads as TGTGCCAGTTCAACCAGCGGGGCCAATTCACCCCTCCACTTT.

CDR3 in DNA: TGTGCCAGCTCAGAACAGGGTGGCCTAGCGGGAATGTATGAGCAGTTCTTC. Translation gives CASSEQGGLAGMYEQFF. V and J are TRBV18 and TRBJ2-1; 9 bases line up with TRBD2. Trimming at V came to 5 bases and at J to 8 bases, leaving 16 bases not matched to a gene. The CDR3 consists of 17 residues. Germline V gene sequence: CDR1 KGHSH, CDR2 LQKENI.

The J gene is TRBJ1-2, the V gene TRBV6-1; D unclear. V gave up 8 bases and J gave up 1 base, with 17 bases separating them. Germline V gene sequence: CDR1 MNHNS, CDR2 SASEGT. This CDR3 is built from 15 residues. DNA for the CDR3: TGTGCCAGCCAGACCGGACCGCGAAGTAACTATGGCTACACCTTC. Residues: CASQTGPRSNYGYTF.

This clone was counted between two and nine times. The V call is TRBV6-2 or TRBV6-3, the J call TRBJ2-1, with TRBD1 matching 8 bases. V dropped 2 bases and J dropped 3; count of bases not matched to a gene: 0. Germline loops: CDR1 MNHEY, CDR2 SVGEGT. The length of the CDR3 is 14 residues. Here the CDR3 DNA reads TGTGCCAGCAGTTACGACAGGGGCTACAATGAGCAGTTCTTC. It specifies CASSYDRGYNEQFF.

The chain recombines TRBV20-1 with TRBJ2-2; D is undetermined. CDR3 length equals 17 residues. V gave up 0 bases and J gave up 0 bases, with 14 bases separating them. Germline V CDR1 and CDR2: DFQATT, SNEGSKA (reference sequence). CDR3 protein: CSARDRHKGANTGELFF. In nucleotides, the CDR3 is TGCAGTGCTAGAGATCGGCATAAGGGCGCGAACACCGGGGAGCTGTTTTTT.

This clone rates as medium-sized. The CDR3, as DNA: TGTGCCAGTAGTATGCGGGGACTAGCGGGAGATACGCAGTATTTT. It codes for CASSMRGLAGDTQYF. V and J are TRBV19 and TRBJ2-3, with TRBD2 identical over 12 bases. The CDR3 is 15 amino acids. CDR1 LNHDA and CDR2 SQIVND come from the germline V gene (reference sequence). V trimming: 3 bases; J trimming: 5 bases; junction bases outside the gene matches: 3.

The rearrangement links TRBV6-1 to TRBJ2-3, with D hard to call. Germline V gene lookup returns CDR1 MNHNS and CDR2 SASEGT. The CDR3 loop spans 13 amino acids. V gave up 10 bases and J gave up 0 bases, with 11 bases separating them. The CDR3 DNA reads as TGTGCCACCTCTCGCTCTAGCACAGATACGCAGTATTTT. Translating gives CATSRSSTDTQYF.

The chain has TRBV20-1 and TRBJ1-5; the match to TRBD1 covers 10 bases. V shed 0 bases and J 5 bases; nucleotides not matched to a gene: 1. The CDR3 is 14 amino acids. Germline lookup yields CDR1 DFQATT and CDR2 SNEGSKA (reference sequence). The CDR3 DNA reads TGCAGTGCTAGAGAGACAGGGGGCTATCAGCCCCAGCATTTT. This gives the protein CSARETGGYQPQHF.

This clone was observed many times. The V and J genes are TRBV19 and TRBJ2-1; weak D call: TRBD1 (5 bases). CDR1 and CDR2 (germline): LNHDA, SQIVND (reference sequence). Trimming cost V 4 bases and J 8 bases, with 15 bases left between them. The CDR3 covers 14 residues. The CDR3 sequence: CASSKPGIMDEQFF. The CDR3 DNA reads as TGTGCCAGTAGTAAGCCAGGGATAATGGATGAGCAGTTCTTC.

The chain recombines TRBV15 with TRBJ2-1; the match to TRBD2 covers 9 bases. V shed 1 base and J 7 bases; nucleotides not matched to a gene: 2. The CDR3 is made up of 14 amino acids. Germline CDR1 is LNHNV and CDR2 is YYDKDF (reference sequence). CDR3 protein: CATSRGLAVNEQFF. CDR3 coding DNA: TGTGCCACCAGCAGAGGACTAGCGGTGAATGAGCAGTTCTTC.

The chain recombines TRBV19 with TRBJ2-2, with a tentative D call TRBD2 (7 bases). CDR1 and CDR2 from the germline V gene are LNHDA and SQIVND (reference sequence). V was shortened by 2 bases and J by 11 bases, with 18 bases between the two germline ends. This CDR3 spans 15 amino acids. CDR3 bases: TGTGCCAGTAGTATACGGGGGGCTGTCATACCTGAGCTGTTTTTT. It translates to CASSIRGAVIPELFF.

The chain recombines TRBV5-6 with TRBJ2-1; no reliable D call. Germline assignment: CDR1 SGHDT and CDR2 YYEEEE. This CDR3 spans 12 amino acids. Between the trimmed V and J ends, which lost 4 bases and 6 bases, there was a span of 8 bases. The CDR3 DNA sequence: TGTGCCAGCAGCCGACCCTCCAATGAGCAGTTCTTC. Protein: CASSRPSNEQFF.

A few counts support this clone. The gene calls are TRBV27 and TRBJ2-1; unclear D gene. The CDR3 has 12 amino acids. The V gene's germline CDR1 is MNHEY and CDR2 SMNVEV (reference sequence). V gave up 5 bases and J gave up 13 bases, with 15 bases separating them. The CDR3 here is CASSNRPPDQFF. The CDR3, as DNA: TGTGCCAGCAGTAACCGACCCCCTGATCAGTTCTTC.

The genes are TRBV6-1 and TRBJ2-3; D is perhaps TRBD1 (6 bases). CDR1 and CDR2 (germline): MNHNS, SASEGT. V lost 6 bases and J lost 5, with 9 bases in between. The CDR3 is 12 residues long. The CDR3 bases are TGTGCCAGCAGGTCACAGGGAGATACGCAGTATTTT. Encoded protein: CASRSQGDTQYF.

The rearrangement links TRBV12-3 or TRBV12-4 to TRBJ2-5; 11 positions match TRBD1. Trimming took 5 bases from V and 5 from J; bases not matched to a gene: 4. CDR3 size: 14 residues. The DNA for the CDR3 is TGTGCCAGCAGTCGGACAGGGGGCGATGAGACCCAGTACTTC. It encodes CASSRTGGDETQYF.

The chain employs TRBV25-1 and TRBJ1-2, with D maybe TRBD1 (6 bases). V lost 4 bases and J 7 bases, leaving 13 bases between the germline ends. The CDR3 loop spans 13 amino acids. Germline V gene data show CDR1 as MGHDK and CDR2 as SYGVNS. CDR3 sequence reads: CASSVDSSSGYTF. The DNA for the CDR3 is TGTGCCAGCAGTGTGGACAGCTCGAGTGGCTACACCTTC.

This clone was found many times. V usage is TRBV28 and J usage is TRBJ2-1; D not resolved. The CDR3 has 14 amino acids. The V gene's germline CDR1 is MDHEN and CDR2 SYDVKM. V was cut by 2 bases and J by 11 bases, with 16 bases left in between. The DNA of the CDR3 is TGTGCCAGCAGTTTAGCGCTCTCGGACCCACAGCAGTTCTTC. This translates into CASSLALSDPQQFF.

This clone was detected only a few times. CDR3 sequence reads: CASSLRDMLRLEQYF. CDR3 DNA: TGTGCCAGCAGTTTACGGGACATGTTGAGGCTCGAGCAGTACTTC. The rearrangement links TRBV28 to TRBJ2-7; possible D gene TRBD1, 6 bases. The germline V and J ends were trimmed by 2 bases and 6 bases, with 17 bases remaining between them. The CDR3 loop spans 15 amino acids. The germline gives CDR1 MDHEN, CDR2 SYDVKM.